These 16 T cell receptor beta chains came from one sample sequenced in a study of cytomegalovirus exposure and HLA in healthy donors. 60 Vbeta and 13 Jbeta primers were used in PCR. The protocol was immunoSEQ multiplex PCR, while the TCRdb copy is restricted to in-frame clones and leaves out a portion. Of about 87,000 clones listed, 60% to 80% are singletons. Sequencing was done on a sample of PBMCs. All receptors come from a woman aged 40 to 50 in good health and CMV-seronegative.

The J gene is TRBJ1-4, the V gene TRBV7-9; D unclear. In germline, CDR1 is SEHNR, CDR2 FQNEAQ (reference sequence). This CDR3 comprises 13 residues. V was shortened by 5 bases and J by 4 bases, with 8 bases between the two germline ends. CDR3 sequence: CASSRVFNEKLFF. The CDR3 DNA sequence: TGTGCCAGCAGCCGGGTCTTTAATGAAAAACTGTTTTTT.

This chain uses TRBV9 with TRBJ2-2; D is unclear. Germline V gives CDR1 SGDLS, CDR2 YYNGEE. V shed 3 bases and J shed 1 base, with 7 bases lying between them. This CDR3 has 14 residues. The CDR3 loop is CASSGAMNTGELFF. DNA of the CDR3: TGTGCCAGCAGCGGGGCAATGAACACCGGGGAGCTGTTTTTT.

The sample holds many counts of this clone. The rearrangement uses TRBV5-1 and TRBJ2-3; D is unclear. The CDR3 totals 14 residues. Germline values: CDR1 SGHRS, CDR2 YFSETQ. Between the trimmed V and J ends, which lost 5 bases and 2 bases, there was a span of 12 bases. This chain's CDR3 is CASRIRTYTDTQYF. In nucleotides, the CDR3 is TGCGCCAGCAGGATACGTACCTACACAGATACGCAGTATTTT. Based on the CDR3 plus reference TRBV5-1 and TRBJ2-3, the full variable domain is KAGVTQTPRYLIKTRGQQVTLSCSPISGHRSVSWYQQTPGQGLQFLFEYFSETQRNKGNFPGRFSGRQFSNSRSEMNVSTLELGDSALYLCASRIRTYTDTQYFGPGTRLTVL.

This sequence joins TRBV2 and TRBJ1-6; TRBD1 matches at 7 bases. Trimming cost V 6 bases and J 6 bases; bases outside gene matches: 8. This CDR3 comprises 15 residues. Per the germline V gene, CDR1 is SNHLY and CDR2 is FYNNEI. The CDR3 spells CASRIQGRINSPLHF. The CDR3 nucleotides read TGTGCCAGCAGGATACAGGGGCGGATTAATTCACCCCTCCACTTT.

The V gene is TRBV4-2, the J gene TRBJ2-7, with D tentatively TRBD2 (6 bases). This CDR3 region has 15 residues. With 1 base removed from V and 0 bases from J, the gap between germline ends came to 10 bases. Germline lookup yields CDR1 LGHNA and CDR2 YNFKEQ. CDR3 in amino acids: CASSQVVGGSYEQYF. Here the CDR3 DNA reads TGTGCCAGCAGCCAAGTGGTGGGGGGCTCCTACGAGCAGTACTTC.

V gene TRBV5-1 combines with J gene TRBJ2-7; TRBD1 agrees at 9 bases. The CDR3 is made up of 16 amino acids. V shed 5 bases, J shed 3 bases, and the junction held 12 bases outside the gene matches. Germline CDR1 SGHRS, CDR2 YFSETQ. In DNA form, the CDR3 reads TGCGCCAGCAGGGGGGACAGGGAGGTCCCCTACTACGAGCAGTACTTC. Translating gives CASRGDREVPYYEQYF.

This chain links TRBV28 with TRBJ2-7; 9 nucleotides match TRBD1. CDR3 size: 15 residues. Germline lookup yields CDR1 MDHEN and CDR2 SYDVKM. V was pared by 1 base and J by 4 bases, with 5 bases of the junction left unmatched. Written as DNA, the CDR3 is TGTGCCAGCAGTTTATCAGGGACAGGGCCGTACGAGCAGTACTTC. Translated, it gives CASSLSGTGPYEQYF.

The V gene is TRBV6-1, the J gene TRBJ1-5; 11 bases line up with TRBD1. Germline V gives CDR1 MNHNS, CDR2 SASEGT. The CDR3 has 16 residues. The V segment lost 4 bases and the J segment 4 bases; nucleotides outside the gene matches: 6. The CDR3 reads CASSVIGTGGNQPQHF. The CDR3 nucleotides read TGTGCCAGCAGTGTAATAGGGACAGGGGGGAATCAGCCCCAGCATTTT.

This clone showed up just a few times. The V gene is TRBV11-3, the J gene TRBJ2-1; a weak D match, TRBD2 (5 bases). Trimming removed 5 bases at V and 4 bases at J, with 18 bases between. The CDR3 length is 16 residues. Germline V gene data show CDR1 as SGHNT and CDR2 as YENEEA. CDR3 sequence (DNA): TGTGCCAGCAGCCCAGAGTCGGGGATTTCGTACAATGAGCAGTTCTTC. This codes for CASSPESGISYNEQFF.

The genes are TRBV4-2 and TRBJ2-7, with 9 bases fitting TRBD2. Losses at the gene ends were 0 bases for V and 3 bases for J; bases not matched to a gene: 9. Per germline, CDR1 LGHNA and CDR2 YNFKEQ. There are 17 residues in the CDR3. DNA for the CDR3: TGTGCCAGCAGCCAAGAACAACTAGCGGGCCGGCACTACGAGCAGTACTTC. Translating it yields CASSQEQLAGRHYEQYF.

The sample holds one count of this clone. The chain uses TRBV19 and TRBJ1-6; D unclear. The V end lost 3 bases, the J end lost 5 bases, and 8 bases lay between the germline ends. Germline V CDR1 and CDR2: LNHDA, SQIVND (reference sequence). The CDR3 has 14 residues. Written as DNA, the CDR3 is TGTGCCAGTAGTATCTTAACAGATAATTCACCCCTCCACTTT. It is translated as CASSILTDNSPLHF.

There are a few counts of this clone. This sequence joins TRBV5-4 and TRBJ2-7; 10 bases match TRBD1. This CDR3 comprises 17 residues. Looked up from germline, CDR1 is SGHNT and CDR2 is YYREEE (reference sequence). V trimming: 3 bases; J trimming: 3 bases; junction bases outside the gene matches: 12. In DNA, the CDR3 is TGTGCCAGCAGCTCTCAACAGCCGGGACAGGGGATCTACGAGCAGTACTTC. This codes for CASSSQQPGQGIYEQYF.

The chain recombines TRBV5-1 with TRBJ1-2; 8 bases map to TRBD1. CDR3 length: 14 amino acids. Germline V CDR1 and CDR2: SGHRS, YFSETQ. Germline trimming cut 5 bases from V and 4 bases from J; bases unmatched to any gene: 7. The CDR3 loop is CASSHGDRSYGYTF. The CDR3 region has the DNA TGCGCCAGCAGTCATGGGGACAGGTCCTATGGCTACACCTTC.

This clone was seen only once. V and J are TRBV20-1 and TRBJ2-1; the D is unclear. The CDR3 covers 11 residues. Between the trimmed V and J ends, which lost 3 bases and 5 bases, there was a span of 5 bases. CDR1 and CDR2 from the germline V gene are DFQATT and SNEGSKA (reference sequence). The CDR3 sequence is CSASPDNEQFF. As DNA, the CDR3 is TGCAGTGCTAGCCCCGACAATGAGCAGTTCTTC.

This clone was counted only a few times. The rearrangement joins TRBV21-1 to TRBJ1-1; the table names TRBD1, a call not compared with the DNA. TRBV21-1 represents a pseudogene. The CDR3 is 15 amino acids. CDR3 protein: CASSVQGGRYTEAFF. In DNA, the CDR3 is TGTGCCAGCAGCGTACAGGGGGGTAGGTACACTGAAGCTTTCTTT.

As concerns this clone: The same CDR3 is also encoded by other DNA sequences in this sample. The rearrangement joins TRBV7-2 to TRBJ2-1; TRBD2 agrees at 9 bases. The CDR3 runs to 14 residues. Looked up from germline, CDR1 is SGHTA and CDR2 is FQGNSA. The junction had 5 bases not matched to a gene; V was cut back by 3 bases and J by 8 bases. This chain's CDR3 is CASSLAGGPDEQFF. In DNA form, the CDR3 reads TGTGCCAGCAGCTTGGCGGGGGGGCCCGATGAGCAGTTCTTC.